These T cell receptor beta chains were read from a single sample in a study of T cell responses to AZD1222 COVID-19 vaccine. TCRdb's table, derived via immunoSEQ multiplex PCR, lists solely in-frame clones and lacks some. The sample yields about 150,000 clones, roughly 90% seen once. The sequencing used peripheral blood, collected on day 0 of AZD1222 vaccination. Source of these receptors: an adult in good health. Each CDR3 is given with its conserved first and last residue. Fields, in order: CDR3 protein, CDR3 DNA, clone size, J gene, D gene, V gene. A D gene is named only where the DNA matches it firmly. Clone size appears in some rows only: once, few, many, or a class for an expanded clone.

CDR3aa: CASSFPGLAGEQYF
CDR3nt: TGTGCCAGCAGCTTTCCGGGACTAGCGGGTGAGCAGTACTTC
abundance: .
j_gene: TRBJ2-7
d_gene: TRBD2
v_gene: TRBV7-8

CDR3aa: CASTPGLAVLDTQYF
CDR3nt: TGTGCCAGCACCCCGGGGCTAGCGGTATTAGATACGCAGTATTTT
abundance: .
j_gene: TRBJ2-3
d_gene: TRBD2
v_gene: TRBV7-9

CDR3aa: CASSQPGTGATYEQYF
CDR3nt: TGTGCCAGCAGCCAACCCGGGACAGGGGCAACCTACGAGCAGTACTTC
abundance: .
j_gene: TRBJ2-7
d_gene: TRBD1
v_gene: TRBV3-1/TRBV3-2

CDR3aa: CASSSGQGNTIYF
CDR3nt: TGCGCCAGCAGCTCGGGACAGGGAAACACCATATATTTT
abundance: .
j_gene: TRBJ1-3
d_gene: TRBD1
v_gene: TRBV5-1

CDR3aa: CASSESAGGAKNIQYF
CDR3nt: TGTGCCAGCAGTGAATCCGCAGGAGGGGCCAAAAACATTCAGTACTTC
abundance: .
j_gene: TRBJ2-4
d_gene: .
v_gene: TRBV25-1

CDR3aa: CASSVGVSGPYEQYF
CDR3nt: TGTGCCAGCAGCGTAGGCGTTAGCGGACCCTACGAGCAGTACTTC
abundance: once
j_gene: TRBJ2-7
d_gene: .
v_gene: TRBV9

CDR3aa: CASSPHRVKGTEAFF
CDR3nt: TGTGCCAGCAGTCCCCACAGGGTGAAGGGCACTGAAGCTTTCTTT
abundance: .
j_gene: TRBJ1-1
d_gene: .
v_gene: TRBV6-5

CDR3aa: CASSDPPMGTDTQYF
CDR3nt: TGTGCCAGCAGTGACCCCCCAATGGGCACAGATACGCAGTATTTT
abundance: .
j_gene: TRBJ2-3
d_gene: .
v_gene: TRBV6-1

CDR3aa: CASSFAGTGNTIYF
CDR3nt: TGTGCCAGCAGTTTTGCAGGGACTGGAAACACCATATATTTT
abundance: .
j_gene: TRBJ1-3
d_gene: .
v_gene: TRBV28

CDR3aa: CASSSSLMGPSYEQYF
CDR3nt: TGTGCCAGCAGTTCCTCCTTGATGGGACCTAGCTACGAGCAGTACTTC
abundance: .
j_gene: TRBJ2-7
d_gene: .
v_gene: TRBV28

CDR3aa: CASSLGDRGFGYTF
CDR3nt: TGTGCCAGCAGTTTGGGGGACAGGGGCTTTGGCTACACCTTC
abundance: few
j_gene: TRBJ1-2
d_gene: TRBD1
v_gene: TRBV28

CDR3aa: CASSEVAGNYNEQFF
CDR3nt: TGTGCCAGCAGTGAAGTAGCGGGGAACTACAATGAGCAGTTCTTC
abundance: .
j_gene: TRBJ2-1
d_gene: TRBD2
v_gene: TRBV6-4

CDR3aa: CATSDSSTGTGNQPQHF
CDR3nt: TGTGCCACCAGTGATTCCTCGACAGGGACGGGCAATCAGCCCCAGCATTTT
abundance: .
j_gene: TRBJ1-5
d_gene: TRBD1
v_gene: TRBV24-1

CDR3aa: CASSQEYGPLGGYTF
CDR3nt: TGTGCCAGCAGCCAAGAATACGGGCCCCTGGGAGGCTACACCTTC
abundance: .
j_gene: TRBJ1-2
d_gene: .
v_gene: TRBV14

CDR3aa: CASSHGREFTDTQYF
CDR3nt: TGTGCCAGCAGCCACGGCCGGGAGTTCACAGATACGCAGTATTTT
abundance: .
j_gene: TRBJ2-3
d_gene: .
v_gene: TRBV28

CDR3aa: CAWSAWGGNYGYTF
CDR3nt: TGTGCCTGGAGTGCCTGGGGGGGAAACTATGGCTACACCTTC
abundance: .
j_gene: TRBJ1-2
d_gene: .
v_gene: TRBV30

CDR3aa: CATSPPNHNEQFF
CDR3nt: TGTGCCACCTCTCCCCCCAACCACAATGAGCAGTTCTTC
abundance: .
j_gene: TRBJ2-1
d_gene: .
v_gene: TRBV9

CDR3aa: CASSVATANEQFF
CDR3nt: TGTGCCAGCAGCGTAGCTACTGCGAATGAGCAGTTCTTC
abundance: .
j_gene: TRBJ2-1
d_gene: .
v_gene: TRBV9

CDR3aa: CASSPLDDRGPSYEQYF
CDR3nt: TGTGCCAGCAGCCCACTCGACGACAGGGGTCCCTCCTACGAGCAGTACTTC
abundance: .
j_gene: TRBJ2-7
d_gene: TRBD1
v_gene: TRBV28

CDR3aa: CASTLGTPIHEQYF
CDR3nt: TGCGCCAGCACATTAGGGACCCCTATACACGAGCAGTACTTC
abundance: .
j_gene: TRBJ2-7
d_gene: .
v_gene: TRBV5-1

CDR3aa: CASSIRIPGGETQYF
CDR3nt: TGTGCCAGCAGTATTAGGATTCCTGGGGGAGAGACCCAGTACTTC
abundance: .
j_gene: TRBJ2-5
d_gene: .
v_gene: TRBV28

CDR3aa: CASSGWGVIEQYF
CDR3nt: TGTGCCAGCAGTGGGTGGGGCGTGATAGAGCAGTACTTC
abundance: .
j_gene: TRBJ2-7
d_gene: .
v_gene: TRBV2

CDR3aa: CASSSRDGQLLGYTF
CDR3nt: TGTGCCAGCAGTTCTCGGGACGGACAACTACTGGGATACACCTTC
abundance: .
j_gene: TRBJ1-2
d_gene: .
v_gene: TRBV6-5

CDR3aa: CASSGGTGDEQFF
CDR3nt: TGTGCCAGCAGTGGGGGGACAGGGGATGAGCAGTTCTTC
abundance: .
j_gene: TRBJ2-1
d_gene: TRBD1
v_gene: TRBV6-6

CDR3aa: CASSFTSFPYNEQFF
CDR3nt: TGTGCCAGCAGTTTTACTTCCTTCCCTTACAATGAGCAGTTCTTC
abundance: .
j_gene: TRBJ2-1
d_gene: .
v_gene: TRBV11-2

CDR3aa: CASSLGLAQETQYF
CDR3nt: TGTGCCAGCAGCCTCGGACTAGCGCAAGAGACCCAGTACTTC
abundance: .
j_gene: TRBJ2-5
d_gene: TRBD2
v_gene: TRBV28

CDR3aa: CASRPFHGGETQYF
CDR3nt: TGTGCCAGCCGCCCTTTTCATGGAGGAGAGACCCAGTACTTC
abundance: once
j_gene: TRBJ2-5
d_gene: .
v_gene: TRBV2

CDR3aa: CASSWTSDSYEQYF
CDR3nt: TGCGCCAGCAGCTGGACTAGCGACTCCTACGAGCAGTACTTC
abundance: once
j_gene: TRBJ2-7
d_gene: TRBD2
v_gene: TRBV4-1

CDR3aa: CASSQRSANTGELFF
CDR3nt: TGCGCCAGCAGCCAGCGGTCCGCGAACACCGGGGAGCTGTTTTTT
abundance: .
j_gene: TRBJ2-2
d_gene: .
v_gene: TRBV5-1

CDR3aa: CASSPRAGSSYNEQFF
CDR3nt: TGTGCCAGCAGTCCCCGAGCGGGATCTTCCTACAATGAGCAGTTCTTC
abundance: .
j_gene: TRBJ2-1
d_gene: TRBD2
v_gene: TRBV27

CDR3aa: CASSDPDRGPQSLHF
CDR3nt: TGTGCCAGCAGTGACCCGGACAGGGGGCCCCAGTCCCTCCACTTT
abundance: few
j_gene: TRBJ1-6
d_gene: TRBD1
v_gene: TRBV2

CDR3aa: CASRTLSWSEQFF
CDR3nt: TGTGCCAGCAGAACCCTTAGCTGGTCCGAGCAGTTCTTC
abundance: .
j_gene: TRBJ2-1
d_gene: .
v_gene: TRBV11-2

CDR3aa: CASSYRQGPYEQYF
CDR3nt: TGTGCCAGCAGCTACCGACAGGGACCCTACGAGCAGTACTTC
abundance: .
j_gene: TRBJ2-7
d_gene: TRBD1
v_gene: TRBV7-2

CDR3aa: CASREAGGRHQPQHF
CDR3nt: TGTGCCAGCAGGGAAGCGGGGGGGCGACATCAGCCCCAGCATTTT
abundance: .
j_gene: TRBJ1-5
d_gene: .
v_gene: TRBV27

CDR3aa: CASSLRWGTEAFF
CDR3nt: TGCGCCAGCAGCCTAAGGTGGGGTACTGAAGCTTTCTTT
abundance: .
j_gene: TRBJ1-1
d_gene: .
v_gene: TRBV4-3

CDR3aa: CASSSDRGNTEAFF
CDR3nt: TGTGCCAGTAGTTCGGACAGGGGTAACACTGAAGCTTTCTTT
abundance: .
j_gene: TRBJ1-1
d_gene: TRBD1
v_gene: TRBV19

CDR3aa: CASSRTVSYEQYF
CDR3nt: TGTGCCAGCAGCCGGACAGTCTCCTACGAGCAGTACTTC
abundance: .
j_gene: TRBJ2-7
d_gene: .
v_gene: TRBV16

CDR3aa: CASSSRLLAGGADTQYF
CDR3nt: TGCGCCAGCAGCTCCCGATTACTAGCGGGAGGCGCAGATACGCAGTATTTT
abundance: .
j_gene: TRBJ2-3
d_gene: TRBD2
v_gene: TRBV5-1

CDR3aa: CASRGGTGELFF
CDR3nt: TGCGCCTCGCGGGGGGGCACCGGGGAGCTGTTTTTT
abundance: .
j_gene: TRBJ2-2
d_gene: TRBD2
v_gene: TRBV10-1

CDR3aa: CASSPGAPAEQYF
CDR3nt: TGTGCCAGCTCACCAGGGGCGCCCGCGGAGCAGTACTTC
abundance: .
j_gene: TRBJ2-7
d_gene: .
v_gene: TRBV18

CDR3aa: CAWSVNRFFYEQYF
CDR3nt: TGTGCCTGGAGTGTAAACCGGTTCTTCTACGAGCAGTACTTC
abundance: .
j_gene: TRBJ2-7
d_gene: .
v_gene: TRBV30

CDR3aa: CASSYRGRTSNTEAFF
CDR3nt: TGTGCCAGCAGTTACAGGGGGCGAACCTCGAACACTGAAGCTTTCTTT
abundance: few
j_gene: TRBJ1-1
d_gene: TRBD1
v_gene: TRBV6-5

CDR3aa: CASSLGGGTDYGYTF
CDR3nt: TGTGCCAGCAGCTTAGGAGGGGGGACAGACTATGGCTACACCTTC
abundance: .
j_gene: TRBJ1-2
d_gene: TRBD1
v_gene: TRBV7-2

CDR3aa: CASSGTSGRYDTQYF
CDR3nt: TGTGCCAGCAGCGGGACTAGCGGGAGGTACGATACGCAGTATTTT
abundance: once
j_gene: TRBJ2-3
d_gene: TRBD2
v_gene: TRBV9

CDR3aa: CASSNRANTGELFF
CDR3nt: TGTGCCAGCAGCAACAGGGCGAACACCGGGGAGCTGTTTTTT
abundance: .
j_gene: TRBJ2-2
d_gene: .
v_gene: TRBV7-3